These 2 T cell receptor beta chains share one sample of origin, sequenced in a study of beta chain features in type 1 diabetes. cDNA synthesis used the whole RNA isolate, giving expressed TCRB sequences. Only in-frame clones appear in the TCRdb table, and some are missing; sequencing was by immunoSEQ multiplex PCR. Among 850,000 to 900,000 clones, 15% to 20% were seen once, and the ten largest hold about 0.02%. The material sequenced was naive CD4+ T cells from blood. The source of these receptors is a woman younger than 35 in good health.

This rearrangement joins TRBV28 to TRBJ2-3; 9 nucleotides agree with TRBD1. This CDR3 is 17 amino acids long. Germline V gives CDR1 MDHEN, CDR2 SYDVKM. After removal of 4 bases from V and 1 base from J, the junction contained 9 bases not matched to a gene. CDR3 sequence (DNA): TGTGCCAGCAGTTCCCCAGGACAGGGGTATGGCACAGATACGCAGTATTTT. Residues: CASSSPGQGYGTDTQYF. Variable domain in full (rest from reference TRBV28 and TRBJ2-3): DVKVTQSSRYLVKRTGEKVFLECVQDMDHENMFWYRQDPGLGLRLIYFSYDVKMKEKGDIPEGYSVSREKKERFSLILESASTNQTSMYLCASSSPGQGYGTDTQYFGPGTRLTVL.

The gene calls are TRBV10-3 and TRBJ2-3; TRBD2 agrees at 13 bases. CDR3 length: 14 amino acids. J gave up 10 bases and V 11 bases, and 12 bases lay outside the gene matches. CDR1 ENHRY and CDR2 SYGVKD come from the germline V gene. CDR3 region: CASRPTSGRASQYF. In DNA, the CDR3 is TGTGCCTCCAGACCCACTAGCGGGAGGGCTTCGCAGTATTTT.